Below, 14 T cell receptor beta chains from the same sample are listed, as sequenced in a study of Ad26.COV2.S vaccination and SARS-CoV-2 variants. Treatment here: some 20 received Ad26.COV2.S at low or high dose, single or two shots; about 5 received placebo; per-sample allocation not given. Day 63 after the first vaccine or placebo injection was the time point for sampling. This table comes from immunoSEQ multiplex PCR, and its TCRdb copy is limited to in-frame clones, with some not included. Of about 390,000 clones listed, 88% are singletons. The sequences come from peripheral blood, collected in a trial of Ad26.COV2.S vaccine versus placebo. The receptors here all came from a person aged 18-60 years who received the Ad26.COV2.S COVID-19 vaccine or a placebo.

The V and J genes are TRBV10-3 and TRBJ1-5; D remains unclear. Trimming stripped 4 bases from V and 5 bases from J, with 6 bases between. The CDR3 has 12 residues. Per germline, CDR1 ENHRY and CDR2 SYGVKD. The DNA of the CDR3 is TGTGCCATCAGTGCGGAAGATCAGCCCCAGCATTTT. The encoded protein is CAISAEDQPQHF.

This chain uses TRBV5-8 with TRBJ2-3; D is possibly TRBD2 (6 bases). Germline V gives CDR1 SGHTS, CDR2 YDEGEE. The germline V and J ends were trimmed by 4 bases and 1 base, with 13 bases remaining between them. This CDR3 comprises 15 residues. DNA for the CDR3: TGTGCCAGCAGCCCAGAAACTAGCCGCACAGATACGCAGTATTTT. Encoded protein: CASSPETSRTDTQYF.

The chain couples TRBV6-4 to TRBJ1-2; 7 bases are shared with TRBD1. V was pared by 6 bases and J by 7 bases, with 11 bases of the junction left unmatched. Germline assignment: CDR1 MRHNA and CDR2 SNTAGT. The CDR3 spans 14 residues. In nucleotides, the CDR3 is TGTGCCAGCAGCCCCTCGACAGGGACGGGTGGCTACACCTTC. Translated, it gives CASSPSTGTGGYTF.

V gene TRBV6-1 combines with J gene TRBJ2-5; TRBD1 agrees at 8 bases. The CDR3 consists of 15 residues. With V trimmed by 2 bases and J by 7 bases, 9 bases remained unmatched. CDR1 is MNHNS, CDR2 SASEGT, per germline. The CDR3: CASSESALGQGTQYF. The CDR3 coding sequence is TGTGCCAGCAGTGAATCGGCTCTTGGACAGGGGACCCAGTACTTC.

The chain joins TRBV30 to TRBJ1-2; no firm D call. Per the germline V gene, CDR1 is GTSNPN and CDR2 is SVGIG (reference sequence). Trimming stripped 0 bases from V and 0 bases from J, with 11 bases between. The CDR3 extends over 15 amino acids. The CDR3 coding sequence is TGTGCCTGGAGTGTATTTGCTTATCCTAACTATGGCTACACCTTC. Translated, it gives CAWSVFAYPNYGYTF.

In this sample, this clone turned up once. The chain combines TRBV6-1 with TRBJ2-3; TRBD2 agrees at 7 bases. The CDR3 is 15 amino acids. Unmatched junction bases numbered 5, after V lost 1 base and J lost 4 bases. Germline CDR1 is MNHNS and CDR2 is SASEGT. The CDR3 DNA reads TGTGCCAGCAGTGAAGAGGCGGGGGTCGCAGATACGCAGTATTTT. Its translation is CASSEEAGVADTQYF.

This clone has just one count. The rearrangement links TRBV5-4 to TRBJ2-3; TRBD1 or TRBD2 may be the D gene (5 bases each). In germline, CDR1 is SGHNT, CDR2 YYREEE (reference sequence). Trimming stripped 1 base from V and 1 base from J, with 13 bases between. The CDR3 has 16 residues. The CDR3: CASSLKRGRGTDTQYF. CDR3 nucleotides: TGTGCCAGCAGCTTGAAGAGGGGAAGGGGCACAGATACGCAGTATTTT.

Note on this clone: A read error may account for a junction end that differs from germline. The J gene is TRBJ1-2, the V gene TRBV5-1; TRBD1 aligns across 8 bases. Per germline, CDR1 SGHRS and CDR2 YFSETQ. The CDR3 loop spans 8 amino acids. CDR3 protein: CASRGDRF. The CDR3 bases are TGCGCCAGCAGGGGGGACAGGTTC.

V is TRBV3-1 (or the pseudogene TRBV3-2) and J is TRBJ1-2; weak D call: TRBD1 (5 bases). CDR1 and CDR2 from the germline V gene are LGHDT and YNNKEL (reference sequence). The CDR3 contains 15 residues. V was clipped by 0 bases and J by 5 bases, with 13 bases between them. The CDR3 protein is CASSQEGVKGYGYTF. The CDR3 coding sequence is TGTGCCAGCAGCCAAGAGGGGGTAAAAGGGTATGGCTACACCTTC.

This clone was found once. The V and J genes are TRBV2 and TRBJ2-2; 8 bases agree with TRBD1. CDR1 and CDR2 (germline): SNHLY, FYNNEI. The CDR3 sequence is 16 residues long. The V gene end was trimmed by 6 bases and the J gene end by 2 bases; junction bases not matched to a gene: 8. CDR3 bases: TGTGCCAGCAGAACCGGACAGGGCGTAAACACCGGGGAGCTGTTTTTT. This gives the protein CASRTGQGVNTGELFF. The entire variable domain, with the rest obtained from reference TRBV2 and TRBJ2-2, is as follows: EPEVTQTPSHQVTQMGQEVILRCVPISNHLYFYWYRQILGQKVEFLVSFYNNEISEKSEIFDDQFSVERPDGSNFTLKIRSTKLEDSAMYFCASRTGQGVNTGELFFGEGSRLTVL.

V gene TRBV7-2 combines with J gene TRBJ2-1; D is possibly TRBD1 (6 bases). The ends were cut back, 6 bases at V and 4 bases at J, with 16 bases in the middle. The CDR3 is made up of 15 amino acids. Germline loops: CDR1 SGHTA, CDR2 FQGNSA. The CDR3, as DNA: TGTGCCAGCAGTTCGACAGGAAAGACGTACAATGAGCAGTTCTTC. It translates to CASSSTGKTYNEQFF.

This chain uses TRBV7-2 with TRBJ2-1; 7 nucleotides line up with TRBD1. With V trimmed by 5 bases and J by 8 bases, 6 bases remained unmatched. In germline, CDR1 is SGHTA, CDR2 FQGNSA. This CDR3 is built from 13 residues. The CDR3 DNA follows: TGTGCCAGCAGCCAGAACAGGGGCGATGAGCAGTTCTTC. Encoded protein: CASSQNRGDEQFF.

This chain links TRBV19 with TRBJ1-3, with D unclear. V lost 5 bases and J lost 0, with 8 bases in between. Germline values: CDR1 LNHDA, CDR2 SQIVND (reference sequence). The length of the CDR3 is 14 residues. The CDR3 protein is CASSPQNSGNTIYF. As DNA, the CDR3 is TGTGCCAGTAGTCCACAGAACTCTGGAAACACCATATATTTT.

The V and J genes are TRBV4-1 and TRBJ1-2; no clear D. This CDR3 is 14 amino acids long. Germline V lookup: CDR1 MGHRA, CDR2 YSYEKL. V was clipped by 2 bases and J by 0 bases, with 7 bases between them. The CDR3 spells CASSQMTTNYGYTF. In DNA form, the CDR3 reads TGCGCCAGCAGCCAAATGACAACTAACTATGGCTACACCTTC.